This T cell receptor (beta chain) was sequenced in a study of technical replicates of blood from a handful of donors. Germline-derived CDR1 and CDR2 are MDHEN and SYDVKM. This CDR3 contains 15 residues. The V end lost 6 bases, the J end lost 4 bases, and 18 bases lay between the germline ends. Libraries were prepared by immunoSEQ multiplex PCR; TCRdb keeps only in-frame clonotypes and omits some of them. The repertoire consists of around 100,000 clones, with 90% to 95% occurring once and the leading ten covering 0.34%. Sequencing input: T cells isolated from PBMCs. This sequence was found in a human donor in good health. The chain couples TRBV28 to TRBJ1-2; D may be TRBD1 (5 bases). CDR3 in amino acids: CASSNAGLSIYGYTF. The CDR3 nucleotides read TGTGCCAGCAGCAACGCGGGACTTTCAATCTATGGCTACACCTTC.